This T cell receptor beta chain was retrieved from a study of control samples from healthy donors and cancer patients. This clone was counted only a few times. Repertoires were generated with immunoSEQ multiplex PCR, while TCRdb's copy carries only in-frame clones and drops some. The sample consists of 90,000 to 100,000 clones, roughly nine tenths of them appearing once. After removal of 6 bases from V and 0 bases from J, the junction contained 14 bases not matched to a gene. This CDR3 spans 19 amino acids. Germline V lookup: CDR1 LNHDA, CDR2 SQIVND (reference sequence). Sequencing input: blood. V gene TRBV19 combines with J gene TRBJ2-6; 7 positions agree with TRBD2. This receptor was taken from a woman between 18 and 29 years old in good health. For the CDR3, the DNA is TGTGCCAGTAGACCCCACAGCGGGACTGAATACTCTGGGGCCAACGTCCTGACTTTC. Translated, it gives CASRPHSGTEYSGANVLTF.